This T cell receptor (beta chain) originates from a study of OX40 agonist ivuxolimab in advanced cancers. Study-level information: Participants averaged approximately 65 years of age (range roughly 23 to 90) and were 75% to 90% male.

Study-level results: CD4+ and CD8+ blood T cells expanded clonally by week 6 at 0.1 to 3.0 mg/kg.

This CDR3 is built from 13 residues. The ends were cut back, 9 bases at V and 5 bases at J, with 15 bases in the middle. Germline lookup yields CDR1 SGHTS and CDR2 YDEGEE. Repertoires were generated with immunoSEQ multiplex PCR, while TCRdb's copy carries only in-frame clones and drops some. The data hold roughly 140,000 clones, with 94% observed a single time. Note on this clone: The target antigen is unknown.

The clonotype originates from an adult with an advanced solid tumor such as melanoma, head and neck, liver or kidney cancer. The rearrangement uses TRBV5-8 and TRBJ1-5, with a possible D match to TRBD1 (5 bases). The sequencing used CD4+ or CD8+ T cells sorted from blood, collected in a trial of the OX40 agonist ivuxolimab. The CDR3: CANNLIGDQPQHF. CDR3 in DNA: TGTGCCAACAACCTGATAGGGGATCAGCCCCAGCATTTT.